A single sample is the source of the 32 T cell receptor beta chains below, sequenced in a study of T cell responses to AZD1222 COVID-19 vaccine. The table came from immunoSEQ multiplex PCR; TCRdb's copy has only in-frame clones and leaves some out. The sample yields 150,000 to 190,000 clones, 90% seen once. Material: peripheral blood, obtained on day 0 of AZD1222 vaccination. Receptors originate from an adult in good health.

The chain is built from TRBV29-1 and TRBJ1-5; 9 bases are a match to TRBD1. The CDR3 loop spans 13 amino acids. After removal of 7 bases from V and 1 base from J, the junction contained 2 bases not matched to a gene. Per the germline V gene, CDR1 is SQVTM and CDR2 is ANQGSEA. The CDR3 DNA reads TGCAGCGCCGGACAGGGGAGCAATCAGCCCCAGCATTTT. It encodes CSAGQGSNQPQHF.

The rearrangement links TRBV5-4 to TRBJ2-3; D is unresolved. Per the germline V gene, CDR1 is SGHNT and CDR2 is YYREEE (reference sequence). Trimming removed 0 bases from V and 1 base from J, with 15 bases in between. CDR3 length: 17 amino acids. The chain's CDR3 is CASSLAVDGTGTDTQYF. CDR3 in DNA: TGTGCCAGCAGCTTGGCCGTTGACGGCACAGGCACAGATACGCAGTATTTT.

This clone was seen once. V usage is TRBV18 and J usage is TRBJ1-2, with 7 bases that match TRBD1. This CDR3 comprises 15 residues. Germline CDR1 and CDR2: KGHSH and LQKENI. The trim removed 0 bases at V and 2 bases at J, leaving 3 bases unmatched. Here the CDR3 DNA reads TGTGCCAGCTCACCACCCGGGACAGCCAACTATGGCTACACCTTC. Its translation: CASSPPGTANYGYTF.

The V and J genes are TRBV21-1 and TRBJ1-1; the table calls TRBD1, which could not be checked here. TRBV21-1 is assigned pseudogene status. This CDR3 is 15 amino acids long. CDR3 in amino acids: CASSSDRTPNTEAFF. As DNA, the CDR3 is TGTGCCAGCAGCAGCGACAGGACACCGAACACTGAAGCTTTCTTT.

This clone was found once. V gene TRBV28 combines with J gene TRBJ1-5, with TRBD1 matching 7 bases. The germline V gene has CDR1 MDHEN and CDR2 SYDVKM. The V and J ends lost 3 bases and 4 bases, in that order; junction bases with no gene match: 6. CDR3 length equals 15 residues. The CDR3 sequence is CASSLIDRENQPQHF. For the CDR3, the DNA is TGTGCCAGCAGTTTGATTGACAGGGAAAATCAGCCCCAGCATTTT.

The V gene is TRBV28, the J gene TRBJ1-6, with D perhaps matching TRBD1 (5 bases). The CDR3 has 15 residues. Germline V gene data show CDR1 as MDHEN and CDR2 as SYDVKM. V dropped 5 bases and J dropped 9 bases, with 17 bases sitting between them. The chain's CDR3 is CASSPPSGYGSPLHF. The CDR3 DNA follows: TGTGCCAGCAGTCCCCCGTCAGGGTACGGTTCACCCCTCCACTTT.

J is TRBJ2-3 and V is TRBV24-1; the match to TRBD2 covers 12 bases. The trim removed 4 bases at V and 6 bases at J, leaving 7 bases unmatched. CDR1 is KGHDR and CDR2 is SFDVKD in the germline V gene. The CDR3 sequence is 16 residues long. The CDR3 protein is CATSDRTSGVHDTQYF. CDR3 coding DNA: TGTGCCACCAGTGACCGGACTAGCGGGGTGCACGATACGCAGTATTTT.

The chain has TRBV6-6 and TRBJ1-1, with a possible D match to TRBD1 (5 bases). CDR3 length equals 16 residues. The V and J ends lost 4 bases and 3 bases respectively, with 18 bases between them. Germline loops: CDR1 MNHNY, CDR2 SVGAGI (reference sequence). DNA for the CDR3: TGTGCCAGCAGTTCCGAGGGACTCAAGAGAGACACTGAAGCTTTCTTT. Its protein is CASSSEGLKRDTEAFF.

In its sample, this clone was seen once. The CDR3 here is CASSMGQALSYEQYF. The CDR3 region has the DNA TGTGCCAGTAGTATGGGACAGGCCCTCTCCTACGAGCAGTACTTC. The chain is built from TRBV19 and TRBJ2-7, with 8 bases fitting TRBD1. Per germline, CDR1 LNHDA and CDR2 SQIVND (reference sequence). Losses at the gene ends were 3 bases for V and 0 bases for J; bases not matched to a gene: 4. There are 15 residues in the CDR3.

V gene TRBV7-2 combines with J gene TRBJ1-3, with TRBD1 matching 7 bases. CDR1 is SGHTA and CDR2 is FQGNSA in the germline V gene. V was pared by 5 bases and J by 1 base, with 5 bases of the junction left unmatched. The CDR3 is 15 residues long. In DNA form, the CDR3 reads TGTGCCAGCAGCCGGGACAGTAAATCTGGAAACACCATATATTTT. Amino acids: CASSRDSKSGNTIYF.

As DNA, the CDR3 is TGTGCCAGCAGTAGGACAGAGAACACTGAAGCTTTCTTT. Its translation: CASSRTENTEAFF. The V call is TRBV6-2 or TRBV6-3, the J call TRBJ1-1; D is possibly TRBD1 (6 bases). The CDR3 sequence is 13 residues long. V was cut by 5 bases and J by 1 base, with 8 bases left in between. Germline assignment: CDR1 MNHEY and CDR2 SVGEGT.

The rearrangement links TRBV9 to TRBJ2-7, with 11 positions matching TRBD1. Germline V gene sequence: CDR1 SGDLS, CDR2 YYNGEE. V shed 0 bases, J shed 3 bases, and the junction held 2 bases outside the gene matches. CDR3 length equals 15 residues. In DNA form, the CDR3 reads TGTGCCAGCAGCGTAGCGGACAGGGGGCACTACGAGCAGTACTTC. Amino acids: CASSVADRGHYEQYF. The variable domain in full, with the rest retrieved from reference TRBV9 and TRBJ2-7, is DSGVTQTPKHLITATGQRVTLRCSPRSGDLSVYWYQQSLDQGLQFLIQYYNGEERAKGNILERFSAQQFPDLHSELNLSSLELGDSALYFCASSVADRGHYEQYFGPGTRLTVT.

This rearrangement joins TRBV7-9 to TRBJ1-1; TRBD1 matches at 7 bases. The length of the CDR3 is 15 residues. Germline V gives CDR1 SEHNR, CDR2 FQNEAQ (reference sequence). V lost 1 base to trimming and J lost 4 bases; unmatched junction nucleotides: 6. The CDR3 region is CASSLERQGPTEAFF. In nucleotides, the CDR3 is TGTGCCAGCAGCTTAGAAAGACAGGGTCCCACTGAAGCTTTCTTT.

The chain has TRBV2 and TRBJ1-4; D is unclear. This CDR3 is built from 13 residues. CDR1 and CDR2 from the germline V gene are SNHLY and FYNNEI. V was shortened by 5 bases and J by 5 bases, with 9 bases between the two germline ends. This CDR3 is CASSPGENEKLFF. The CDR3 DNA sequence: TGTGCCAGCAGTCCCGGGGAGAATGAAAAACTGTTTTTT.

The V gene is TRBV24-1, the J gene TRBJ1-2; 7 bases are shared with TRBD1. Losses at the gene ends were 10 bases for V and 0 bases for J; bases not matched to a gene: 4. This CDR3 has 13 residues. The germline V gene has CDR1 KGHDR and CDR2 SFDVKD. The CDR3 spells CATRDSTNYGYTF. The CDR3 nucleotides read TGTGCCACAAGGGACAGCACTAACTATGGCTACACCTTC.

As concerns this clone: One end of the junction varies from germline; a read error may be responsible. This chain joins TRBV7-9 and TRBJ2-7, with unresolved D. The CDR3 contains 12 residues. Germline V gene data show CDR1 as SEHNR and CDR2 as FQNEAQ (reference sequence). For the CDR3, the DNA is TGTGCCAGCAGAGGTCCTTCCTCCGAGCAGTACTTC. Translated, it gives CASRGPSSEQYF. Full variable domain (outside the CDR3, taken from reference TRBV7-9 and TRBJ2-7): DTGVSQNPRHKITKRGQNVTFRCDPISEHNRLYWYRQTLGQGPEFLTYFQNEAQLEKSRLLSDRFSAERPKGSFSTLEIQRTEQGDSAMYLCASRGPSSEQYFGPGTRLTVT.

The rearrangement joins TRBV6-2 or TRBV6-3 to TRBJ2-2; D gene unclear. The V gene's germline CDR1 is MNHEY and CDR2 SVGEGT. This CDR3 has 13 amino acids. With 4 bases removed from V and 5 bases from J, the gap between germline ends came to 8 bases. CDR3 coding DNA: TGTGCCAGCAGTTCCCAAGAGACCGGGGAGCTGTTTTTT. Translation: CASSSQETGELFF.

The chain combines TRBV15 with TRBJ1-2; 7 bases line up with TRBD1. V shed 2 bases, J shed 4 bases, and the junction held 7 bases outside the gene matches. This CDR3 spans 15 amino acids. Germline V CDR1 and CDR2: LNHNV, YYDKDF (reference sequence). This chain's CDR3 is CATSRTTGVVYGYTF. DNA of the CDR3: TGTGCCACCAGCAGAACCACAGGGGTAGTCTATGGCTACACCTTC. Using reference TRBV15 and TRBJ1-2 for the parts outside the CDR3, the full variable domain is DAMVIQNPRYQVTQFGKPVTLSCSQTLNHNVMYWYQQKSSQAPKLLFHYYDKDFNNEADTPDNFQSRRPNTSFCFLDIRSPGLGDTAMYLCATSRTTGVVYGYTFGSGTRLTVV.

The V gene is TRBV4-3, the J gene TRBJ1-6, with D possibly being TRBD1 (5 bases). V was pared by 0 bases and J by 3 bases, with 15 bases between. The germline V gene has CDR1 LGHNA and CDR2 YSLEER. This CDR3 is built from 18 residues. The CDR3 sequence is CASSQDPGPTLYNSPLHF. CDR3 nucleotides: TGCGCCAGCAGCCAAGACCCGGGGCCTACTCTCTATAATTCACCCCTCCACTTT.

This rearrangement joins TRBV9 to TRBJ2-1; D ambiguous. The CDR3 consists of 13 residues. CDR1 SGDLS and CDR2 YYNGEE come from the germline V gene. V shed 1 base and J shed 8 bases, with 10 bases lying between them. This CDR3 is CASSVTRFDEQFF. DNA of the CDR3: TGTGCCAGCAGCGTAACCAGATTCGATGAGCAGTTCTTC.

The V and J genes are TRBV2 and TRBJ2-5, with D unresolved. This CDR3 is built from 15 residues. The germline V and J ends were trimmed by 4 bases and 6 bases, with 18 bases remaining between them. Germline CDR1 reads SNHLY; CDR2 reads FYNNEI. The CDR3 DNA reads TGTGCCAGCAGTGGGCTCTCGCGGTTGATAAAGACCCAGTACTTC. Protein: CASSGLSRLIKTQYF.

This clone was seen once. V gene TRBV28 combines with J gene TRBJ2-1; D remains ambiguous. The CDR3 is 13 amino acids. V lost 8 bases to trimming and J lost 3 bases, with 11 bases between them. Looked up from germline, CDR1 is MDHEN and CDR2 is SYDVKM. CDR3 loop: CASARIYYNEQFF. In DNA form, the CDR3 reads TGTGCCAGCGCCAGAATTTACTACAATGAGCAGTTCTTC.

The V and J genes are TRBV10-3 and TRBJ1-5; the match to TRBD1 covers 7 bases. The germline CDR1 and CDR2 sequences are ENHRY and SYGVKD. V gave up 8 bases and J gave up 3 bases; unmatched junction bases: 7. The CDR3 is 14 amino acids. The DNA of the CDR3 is TGTGCCATCGCTTCAGGACAGGTCAATCAGCCCCAGCATTTT. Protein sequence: CAIASGQVNQPQHF.

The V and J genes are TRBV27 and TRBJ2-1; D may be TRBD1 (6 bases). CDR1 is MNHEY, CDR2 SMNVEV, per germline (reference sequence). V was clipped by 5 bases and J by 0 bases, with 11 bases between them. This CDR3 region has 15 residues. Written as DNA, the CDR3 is TGTGCCAGCAGTCCAGGACAGTTCTCCTACAATGAGCAGTTCTTC. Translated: CASSPGQFSYNEQFF.

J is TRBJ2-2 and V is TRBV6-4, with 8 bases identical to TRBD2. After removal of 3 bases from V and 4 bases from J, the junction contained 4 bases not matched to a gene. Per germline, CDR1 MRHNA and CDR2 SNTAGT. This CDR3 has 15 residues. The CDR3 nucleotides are TGTGCCAGCAGTGATGGACGGGAGGGCACCGGGGAGCTGTTTTTT. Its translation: CASSDGREGTGELFF.

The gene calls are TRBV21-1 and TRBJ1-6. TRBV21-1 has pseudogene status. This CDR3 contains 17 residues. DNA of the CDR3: TGTGCCAGCAGCAAAGCTCGTCCTCTCCTTGGGGATTCACCCCTCCACTTT. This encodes CASSKARPLLGDSPLHF.

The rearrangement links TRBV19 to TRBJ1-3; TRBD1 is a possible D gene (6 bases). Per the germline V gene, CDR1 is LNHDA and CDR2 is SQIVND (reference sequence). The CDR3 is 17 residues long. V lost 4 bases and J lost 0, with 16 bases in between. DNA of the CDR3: TGTGCCAGTAGTAACAGGGCCCTCATACCCTCTGGAAACACCATATATTTT. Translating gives CASSNRALIPSGNTIYF.

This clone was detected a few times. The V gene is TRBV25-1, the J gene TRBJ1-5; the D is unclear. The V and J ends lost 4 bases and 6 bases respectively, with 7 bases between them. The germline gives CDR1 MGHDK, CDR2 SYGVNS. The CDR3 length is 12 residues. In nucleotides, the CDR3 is TGTGCCAGCAGTGCACAGTCTCAGCCCCAGCATTTT. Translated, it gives CASSAQSQPQHF.

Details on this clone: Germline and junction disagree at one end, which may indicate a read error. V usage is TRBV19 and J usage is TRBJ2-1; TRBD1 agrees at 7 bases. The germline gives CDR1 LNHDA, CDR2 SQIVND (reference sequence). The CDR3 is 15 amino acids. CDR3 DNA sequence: TGTGCCAGTAGAATAGGGCAGGGGGCCTACAATGAGCAGTTCTTC. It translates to CASRIGQGAYNEQFF.

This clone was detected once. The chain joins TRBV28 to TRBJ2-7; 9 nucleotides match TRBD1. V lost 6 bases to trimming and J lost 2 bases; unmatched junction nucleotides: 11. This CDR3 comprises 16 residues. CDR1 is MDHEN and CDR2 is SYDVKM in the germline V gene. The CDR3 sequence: CASSPIDRGIPYEQYF. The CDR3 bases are TGTGCCAGCAGCCCGATAGACAGGGGGATTCCCTACGAGCAGTACTTC. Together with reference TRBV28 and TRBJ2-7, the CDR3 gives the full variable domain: DVKVTQSSRYLVKRTGEKVFLECVQDMDHENMFWYRQDPGLGLRLIYFSYDVKMKEKGDIPEGYSVSREKKERFSLILESASTNQTSMYLCASSPIDRGIPYEQYFGPGTRLTVT.

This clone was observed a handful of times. Here the CDR3 DNA reads TGTGCCAGCAGCCAGGGGGGACTACGATACAATGAGCAGTTCTTC. Translated: CASSQGGLRYNEQFF. The chain carries TRBV3-1 (or the pseudogene TRBV3-2) and TRBJ2-1; TRBD2 matches at 7 bases. This CDR3 is 15 amino acids long. V was pared by 3 bases and J by 4 bases, with 6 bases of the junction left unmatched. Germline V CDR1 and CDR2: LGHDT, YNNKEL (reference sequence).

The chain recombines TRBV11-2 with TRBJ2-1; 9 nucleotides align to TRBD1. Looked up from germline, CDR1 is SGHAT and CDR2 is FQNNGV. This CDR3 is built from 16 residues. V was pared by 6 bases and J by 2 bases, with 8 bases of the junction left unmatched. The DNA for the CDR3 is TGTGCCAGCAGATTGACCGGGACAGGGACCTACAATGAGCAGTTCTTC. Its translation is CASRLTGTGTYNEQFF.